This T cell receptor (beta chain) was documented in a study of vaccination effects on CD4 cells after COVID-19. Study as a whole: In culture with 8 to 10 IU/ml IL-2 and approximately 9.1 ug/ml peptides, PBMC were grown at a few million per well. Study-wide findings and caveats: Clones of infection and vaccine origin contracted markedly late after vaccination.

This clone was seen a handful of times. Its antigen is as yet unknown. Once cultured for 9 to 11 days, the cells underwent separation to obtain CD4+ T cells. Vaccination of participants consisted of two doses of either the BNT162b2 or mRNA-1273 vaccine. Vaccinated participants had no history of SARS-CoV-2 infection and tested negative for nucleocapsid antibodies. Germline V gene sequence: CDR1 SGHAT, CDR2 FQNNGV. The CDR3 is 13 residues long. V shed 4 bases, J shed 3 bases, and the junction held 2 bases outside the gene matches. Sequenced by immunoSEQ multiplex PCR; TCRdb stores in-frame clones only, minus some. Among 47,000 or so clones listed, roughly two thirds were seen once.

This receptor was taken from a human donor who received a COVID-19 vaccine. The chain recombines TRBV11-2 with TRBJ1-2; TRBD1 matches 7 bases. Sequenced material: CD4+ T cells from PBMCs cultured without peptide, taken after COVID-19 vaccination. The chain's CDR3 is CASSSDRDYGYTF. The CDR3 DNA follows: TGTGCCAGCAGCTCCGACAGGGACTATGGCTACACCTTC.